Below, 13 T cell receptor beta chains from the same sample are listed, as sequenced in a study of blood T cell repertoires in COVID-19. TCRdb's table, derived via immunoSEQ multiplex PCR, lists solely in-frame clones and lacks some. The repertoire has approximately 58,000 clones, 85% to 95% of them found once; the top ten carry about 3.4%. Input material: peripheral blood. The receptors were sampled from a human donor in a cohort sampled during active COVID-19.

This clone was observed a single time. The CDR3 here is CASSPRGNQPQHF. DNA for the CDR3: TGTGCCAGCTCCCCGCGGGGGAATCAGCCCCAGCATTTT. The chain is built from TRBV2 and TRBJ1-5; a weak D match, TRBD1 (5 bases). The V gene's germline CDR1 is SNHLY and CDR2 FYNNEI. The CDR3 length is 13 residues. The V end lost 8 bases, the J end lost 4 bases, and 12 bases lay between the germline ends. Full variable domain (rest looked up from reference TRBV2 and TRBJ1-5): EPEVTQTPSHQVTQMGQEVILRCVPISNHLYFYWYRQILGQKVEFLVSFYNNEISEKSEIFDDQFSVERPDGSNFTLKIRSTKLEDSAMYFCASSPRGNQPQHFGDGTRLSIL.

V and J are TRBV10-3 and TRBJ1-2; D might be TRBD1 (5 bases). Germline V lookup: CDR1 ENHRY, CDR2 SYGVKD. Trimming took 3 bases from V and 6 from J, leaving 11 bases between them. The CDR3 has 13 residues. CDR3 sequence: CAISDRVLHGYTF. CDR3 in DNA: TGTGCCATCAGTGACAGGGTTCTTCATGGCTACACCTTC.

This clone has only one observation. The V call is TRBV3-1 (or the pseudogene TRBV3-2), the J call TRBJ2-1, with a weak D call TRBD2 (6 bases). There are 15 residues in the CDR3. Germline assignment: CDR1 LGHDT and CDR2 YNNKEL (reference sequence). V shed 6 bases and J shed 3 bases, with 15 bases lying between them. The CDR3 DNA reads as TGTGCCAGCAGGTATCGGGATAGCGGCTACAATGAGCAGTTCTTC. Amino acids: CASRYRDSGYNEQFF.

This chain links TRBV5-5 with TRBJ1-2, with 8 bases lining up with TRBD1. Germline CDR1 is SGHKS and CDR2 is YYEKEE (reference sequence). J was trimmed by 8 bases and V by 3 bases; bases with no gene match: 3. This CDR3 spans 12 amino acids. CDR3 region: CASSWDRRGYTF. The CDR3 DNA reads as TGTGCCAGCAGCTGGGACAGGCGGGGCTACACCTTC.

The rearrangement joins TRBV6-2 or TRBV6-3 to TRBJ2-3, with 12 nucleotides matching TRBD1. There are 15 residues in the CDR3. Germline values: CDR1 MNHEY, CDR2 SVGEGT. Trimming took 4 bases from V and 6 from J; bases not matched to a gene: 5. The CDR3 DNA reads TGTGCCAGCAGTTCGGCCGGGACAGGGGGCGATACGCAGTATTTT. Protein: CASSSAGTGGDTQYF.

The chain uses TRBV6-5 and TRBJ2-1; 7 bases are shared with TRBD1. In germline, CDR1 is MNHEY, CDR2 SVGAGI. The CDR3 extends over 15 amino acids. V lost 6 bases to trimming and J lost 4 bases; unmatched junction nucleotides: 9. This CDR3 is CASRLTGAFYNEQFF. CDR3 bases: TGTGCCAGCAGATTAACAGGGGCCTTTTACAATGAGCAGTTCTTC.

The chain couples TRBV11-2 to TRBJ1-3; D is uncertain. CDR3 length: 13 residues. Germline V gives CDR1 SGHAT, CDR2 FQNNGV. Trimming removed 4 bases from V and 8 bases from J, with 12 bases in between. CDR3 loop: CASSWESPDTIYF. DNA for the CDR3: TGTGCCAGCAGCTGGGAGAGTCCAGACACCATATATTTT.

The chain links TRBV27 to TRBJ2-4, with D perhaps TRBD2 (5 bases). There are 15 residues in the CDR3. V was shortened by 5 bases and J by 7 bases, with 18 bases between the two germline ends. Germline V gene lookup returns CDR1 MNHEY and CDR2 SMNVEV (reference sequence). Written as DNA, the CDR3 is TGTGCCAGCAGTCTAAGCATTACTAGAGGGAACATTCAGTACTTC. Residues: CASSLSITRGNIQYF.

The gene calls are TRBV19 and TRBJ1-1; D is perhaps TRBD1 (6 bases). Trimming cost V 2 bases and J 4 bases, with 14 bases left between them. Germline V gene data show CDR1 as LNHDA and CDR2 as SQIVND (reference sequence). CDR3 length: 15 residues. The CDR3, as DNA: TGTGCCAGTAGTATAACGGCGACAGGAGGCACTGAAGCTTTCTTT. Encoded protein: CASSITATGGTEAFF.

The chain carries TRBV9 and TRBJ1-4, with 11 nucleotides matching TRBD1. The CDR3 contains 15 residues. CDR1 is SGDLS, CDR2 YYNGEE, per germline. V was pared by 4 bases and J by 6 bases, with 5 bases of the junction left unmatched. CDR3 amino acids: CASSPGTGGDEKLFF. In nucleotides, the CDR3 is TGTGCCAGCAGCCCGGGGACAGGGGGTGATGAAAAACTGTTTTTT.

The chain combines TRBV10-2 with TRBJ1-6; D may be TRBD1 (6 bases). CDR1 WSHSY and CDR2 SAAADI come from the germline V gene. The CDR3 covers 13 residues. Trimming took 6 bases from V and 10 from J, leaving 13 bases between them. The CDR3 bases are TGCGCCAGCAGCCAAGACAGGTACTCACCCCTCCACTTT. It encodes CASSQDRYSPLHF.

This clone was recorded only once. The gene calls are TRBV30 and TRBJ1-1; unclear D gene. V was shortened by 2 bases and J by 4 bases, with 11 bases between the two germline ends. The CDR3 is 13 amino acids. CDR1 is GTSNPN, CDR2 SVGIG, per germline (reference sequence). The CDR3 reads CAWSSQYGTEAFF. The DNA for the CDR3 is TGTGCCTGGAGTTCGCAGTATGGCACTGAAGCTTTCTTT.

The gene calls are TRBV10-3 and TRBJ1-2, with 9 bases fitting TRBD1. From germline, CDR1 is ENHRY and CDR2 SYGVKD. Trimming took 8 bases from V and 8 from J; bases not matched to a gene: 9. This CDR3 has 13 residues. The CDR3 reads CAILKGQGDGYTF. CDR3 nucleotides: TGTGCCATCCTCAAGGGACAGGGTGACGGCTACACCTTC.